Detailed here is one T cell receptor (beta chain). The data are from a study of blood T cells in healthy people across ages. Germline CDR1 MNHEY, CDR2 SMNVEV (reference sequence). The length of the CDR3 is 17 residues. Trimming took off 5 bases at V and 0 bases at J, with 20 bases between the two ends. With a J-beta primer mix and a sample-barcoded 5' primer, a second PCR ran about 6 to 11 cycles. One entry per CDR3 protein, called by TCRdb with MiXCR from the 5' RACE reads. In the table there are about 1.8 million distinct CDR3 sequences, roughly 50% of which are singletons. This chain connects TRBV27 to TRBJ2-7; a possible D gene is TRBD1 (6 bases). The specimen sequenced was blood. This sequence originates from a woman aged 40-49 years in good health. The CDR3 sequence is CASSPLTAQGNSYEQYF. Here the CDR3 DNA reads TGTGCCAGCAGTCCCCTTACGGCGCAGGGGAACTCCTACGAGCAGTACTTC.